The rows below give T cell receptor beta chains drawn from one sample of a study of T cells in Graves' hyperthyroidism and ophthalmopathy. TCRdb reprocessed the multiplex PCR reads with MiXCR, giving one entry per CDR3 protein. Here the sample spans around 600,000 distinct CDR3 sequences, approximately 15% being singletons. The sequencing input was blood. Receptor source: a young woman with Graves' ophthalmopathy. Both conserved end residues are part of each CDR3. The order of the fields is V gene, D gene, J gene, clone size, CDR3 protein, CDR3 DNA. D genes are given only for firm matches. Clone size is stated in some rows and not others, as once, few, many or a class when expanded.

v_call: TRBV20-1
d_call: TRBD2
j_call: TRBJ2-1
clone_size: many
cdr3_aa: CSARRRGEQFF
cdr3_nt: TGCAGTGCTAGGCGGCGGGGGGAGCAGTTCTTC

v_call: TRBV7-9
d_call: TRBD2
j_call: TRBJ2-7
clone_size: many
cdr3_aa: CASSSDSGSIYEQYF
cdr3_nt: TGTGCCAGCAGCTCCGATAGCGGGAGTATCTACGAGCAGTACTTC

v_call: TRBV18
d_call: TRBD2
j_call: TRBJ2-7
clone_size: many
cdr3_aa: CASSPPSVRGGEQYF
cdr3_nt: TGTGCCAGCTCACCACCGTCTGTACGGGGGGGCGAGCAGTACTTC

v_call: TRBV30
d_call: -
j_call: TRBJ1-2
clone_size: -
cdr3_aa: CAWSPGDNYGYTF
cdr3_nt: TGTGCCTGGAGTCCAGGGGACAACTATGGCTACACCTTC

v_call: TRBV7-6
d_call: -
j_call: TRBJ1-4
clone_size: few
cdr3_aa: CASSLASRGSEKLFF
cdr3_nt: TGTGCCAGCAGCTTAGCGTCCAGGGGCAGTGAAAAACTGTTTTTT

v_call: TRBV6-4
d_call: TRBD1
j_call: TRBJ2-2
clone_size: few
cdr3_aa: CASSPGQGNGELFF
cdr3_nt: TGTGCCAGCAGTCCCGGACAGGGCAACGGGGAGCTGTTTTTT

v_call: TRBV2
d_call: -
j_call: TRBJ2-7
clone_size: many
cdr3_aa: CASSRQSYEQYF
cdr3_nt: TGTGCCAGCAGTCGACAGTCCTACGAGCAGTACTTC

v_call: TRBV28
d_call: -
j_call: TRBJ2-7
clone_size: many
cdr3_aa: CASSLPMTARYEQYF
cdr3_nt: TGTGCCAGCAGTCTCCCAATGACGGCTCGCTACGAGCAGTACTTC

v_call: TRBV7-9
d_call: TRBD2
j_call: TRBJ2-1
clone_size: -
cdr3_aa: CASRAGAGGPGQGNEQFF
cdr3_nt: TGTGCCAGCAGGGCTGGAGCGGGAGGGCCTGGTCAAGGGAATGAGCAGTTCTTC

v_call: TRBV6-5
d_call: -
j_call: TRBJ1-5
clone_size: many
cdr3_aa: CASSYSSDRQPQHF
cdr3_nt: TGTGCCAGCAGTTACTCTTCGGACCGTCAGCCCCAGCATTTT

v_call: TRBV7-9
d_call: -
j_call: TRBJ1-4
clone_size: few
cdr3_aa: CASSLKGTNEKLFF
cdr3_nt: TGTGCCAGCAGCTTGAAGGGAACTAATGAAAAACTGTTTTTT

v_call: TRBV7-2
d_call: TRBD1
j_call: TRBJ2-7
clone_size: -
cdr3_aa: CASSSRTGISYEQHF
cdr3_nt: TGTGCCAGCAGCTCCCGGACAGGAATCTCCTACGAGCAGCACTTC

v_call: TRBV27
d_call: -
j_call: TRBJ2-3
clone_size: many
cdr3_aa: CASSLVQDSTDTQYF
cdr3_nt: TGTGCCAGCAGTTTAGTACAGGATTCCACAGATACGCAGTATTTT

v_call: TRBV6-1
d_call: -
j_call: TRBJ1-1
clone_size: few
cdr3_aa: CASGLGGWTEAFF
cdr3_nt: TGTGCCAGCGGACTCGGGGGTTGGACTGAAGCTTTCTTT

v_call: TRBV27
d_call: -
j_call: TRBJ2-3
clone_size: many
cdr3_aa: CASSPKGRTDTQYF
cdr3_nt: TGTGCCAGCAGTCCAAAAGGACGCACAGATACGCAGTATTTT

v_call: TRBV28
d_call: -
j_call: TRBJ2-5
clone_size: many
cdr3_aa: CASSFGPTGLQETQYF
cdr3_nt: TGTGCCAGCAGTTTCGGCCCTACAGGGTTACAAGAGACCCAGTACTTC

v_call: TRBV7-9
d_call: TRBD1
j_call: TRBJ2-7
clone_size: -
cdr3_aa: CASSSIDRESYEQYF
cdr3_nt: TGTGCCAGCAGCTCGATAGACAGGGAGTCCTACGAGCAGTACTTC

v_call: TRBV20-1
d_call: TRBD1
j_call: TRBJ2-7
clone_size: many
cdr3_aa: CSARARTGIHEQYF
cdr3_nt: TGCAGTGCTAGGGCCCGGACAGGGATACACGAGCAGTACTTC

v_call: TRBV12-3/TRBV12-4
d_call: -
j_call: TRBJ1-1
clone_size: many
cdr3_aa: CASRPTAMNTEAFF
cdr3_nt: TGTGCCAGCAGGCCGACAGCTATGAACACTGAAGCTTTCTTT

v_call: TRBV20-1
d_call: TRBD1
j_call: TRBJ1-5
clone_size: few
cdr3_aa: CSARDPLPGQGAVNQPQHF
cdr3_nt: TGCAGTGCTAGAGATCCTTTACCGGGACAGGGGGCGGTCAATCAGCCCCAGCATTTT

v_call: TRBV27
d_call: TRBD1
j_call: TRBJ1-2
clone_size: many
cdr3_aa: CASSFRYRGRDYGYTF
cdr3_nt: TGTGCCAGCAGTTTCCGCTACAGGGGGCGAGACTATGGCTACACCTTC

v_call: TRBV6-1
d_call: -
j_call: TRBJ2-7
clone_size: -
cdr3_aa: CASRRGDSGDHEQYF
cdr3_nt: TGTGCCAGCAGGAGGGGGGACTCGGGGGATCACGAGCAGTACTTC

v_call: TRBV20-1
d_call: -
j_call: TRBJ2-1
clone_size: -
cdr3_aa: CSAPLGVSLLNEQFF
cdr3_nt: TGCAGTGCTCCCCTTGGAGTATCTCTTTTAAATGAGCAGTTCTTC

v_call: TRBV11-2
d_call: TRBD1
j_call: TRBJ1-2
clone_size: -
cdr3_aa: CASSLEDRGPYGYTF
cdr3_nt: TGTGCCAGCAGCTTAGAGGACAGGGGCCCCTATGGCTACACCTTC

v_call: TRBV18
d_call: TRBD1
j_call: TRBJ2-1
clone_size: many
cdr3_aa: CASSPLDDRVAFF
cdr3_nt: TGTGCCAGCTCACCACTGGACGACAGGGTTGCGTTCTTC

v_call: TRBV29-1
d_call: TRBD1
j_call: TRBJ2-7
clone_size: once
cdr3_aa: CSVPGQGGVYEQYF
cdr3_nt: TGCAGCGTTCCTGGACAGGGGGGTGTCTACGAGCAGTACTTC

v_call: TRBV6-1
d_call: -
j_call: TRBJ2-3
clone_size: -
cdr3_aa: CASSLRPERITDTQYF
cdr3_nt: TGTGCCAGCAGCCTCCGACCTGAACGCATCACAGATACGCAGTATTTT

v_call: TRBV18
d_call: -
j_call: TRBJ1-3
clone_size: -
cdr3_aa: CASSPRAGAYSGNTIYF
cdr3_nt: TGTGCCAGCTCACCACGGGCAGGGGCGTACTCTGGAAACACCATATATTTT

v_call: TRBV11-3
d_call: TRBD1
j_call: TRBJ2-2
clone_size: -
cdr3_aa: CASSLETGTGELFF
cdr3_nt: TGTGCCAGCAGCTTAGAGACAGGGACCGGGGAGCTGTTTTTT

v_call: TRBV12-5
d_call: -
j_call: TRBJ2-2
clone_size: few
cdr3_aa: CASGLVVVAEPGELFF
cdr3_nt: TGTGCTAGTGGTTTGGTCGTAGTAGCTGAACCCGGGGAGCTGTTTTTT

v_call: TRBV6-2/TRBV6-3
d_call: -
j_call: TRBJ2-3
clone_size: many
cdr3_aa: CASSPGVFSTDTQYF
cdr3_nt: TGTGCCAGCAGTCCCGGAGTCTTTAGCACAGATACGCAGTATTTT

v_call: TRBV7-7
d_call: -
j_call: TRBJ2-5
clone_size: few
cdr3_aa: CASSLKSPGLQETQYF
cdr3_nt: TGTGCTAGCAGCTTAAAATCCCCGGGACTCCAAGAGACCCAGTACTTC

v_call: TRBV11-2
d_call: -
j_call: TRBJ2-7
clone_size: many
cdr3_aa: CASNLLLDSYEQYF
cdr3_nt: TGTGCCAGCAACCTACTCCTCGACTCCTACGAGCAGTACTTC